This is a list of T cell receptor beta chains from one sample in a study of blood T cell repertoires in COVID-19. TCRdb's copy holds only in-frame clones and misses some; the assay was immunoSEQ multiplex PCR. The table has 200,000 to 250,000 clones, more than 65% seen once. Material: peripheral blood. The source of these receptors is an elderly woman with acute or convalescent COVID-19. The CDR3 runs from the conserved cysteine through the conserved F or W. The D gene is left open where the match is weak. The size of a clone is reported for some rows only, either as once, few or many, or as a class for expanded clones.

j_call: TRBJ1-2; d_call: NA; clone_size: NA; v_call: TRBV27; cdr3_nt: TGTGCCAGCAGTTTGCCAGGAGGCTATGGCTACACCTTC; cdr3_aa: CASSLPGGYGYTF
j_call: TRBJ2-2; d_call: TRBD1; clone_size: NA; v_call: TRBV11-2; cdr3_nt: TGTGCCAGCAGCCCGGACAGGGGCATCACCGGGGAGCTGTTTTTT; cdr3_aa: CASSPDRGITGELFF
j_call: TRBJ2-7; d_call: NA; clone_size: NA; v_call: TRBV6-1; cdr3_nt: TGTGCCAGCAGTGAAGCGGGCAGGGGGGACGAGCAGTACTTC; cdr3_aa: CASSEAGRGDEQYF
j_call: TRBJ1-1; d_call: TRBD1; clone_size: NA; v_call: TRBV12-3/TRBV12-4; cdr3_nt: TGTGCCAGCAGTAGGACAGGGGCAGCTTTCTTT; cdr3_aa: CASSRTGAAFF
j_call: TRBJ1-2; d_call: TRBD1; clone_size: few; v_call: TRBV19; cdr3_nt: TGTGCCAGTAGTACCTACCGACAGGGGGATAACTATGGCTACACCTTC; cdr3_aa: CASSTYRQGDNYGYTF
j_call: TRBJ2-7; d_call: NA; clone_size: NA; v_call: TRBV5-1; cdr3_nt: TGCGCCAGCAGCTTGGGACAGCCTTCCTACGAGCAGTACTTC; cdr3_aa: CASSLGQPSYEQYF
j_call: TRBJ1-2; d_call: TRBD1; clone_size: once; v_call: TRBV19; cdr3_nt: TGTGCCAGTAGTACGTCGCGGACAGGGAACTATGGCTACACCTTC; cdr3_aa: CASSTSRTGNYGYTF
j_call: TRBJ1-1; d_call: NA; clone_size: NA; v_call: TRBV25-1; cdr3_nt: TGTGCCAGCAGTCGACAACGAAACACTGAAGCTTTCTTT; cdr3_aa: CASSRQRNTEAFF
j_call: TRBJ1-2; d_call: NA; clone_size: NA; v_call: TRBV6-2/TRBV6-3; cdr3_nt: TGTGCCAGCAGCGAACAGGGTATCTATGGCTACACCTTC; cdr3_aa: CASSEQGIYGYTF
j_call: TRBJ2-7; d_call: NA; clone_size: NA; v_call: TRBV7-8; cdr3_nt: TGTGCCAGCAGCTTTAGTCATCGGTACGAGCAGTACTTC; cdr3_aa: CASSFSHRYEQYF
j_call: TRBJ1-5; d_call: NA; clone_size: once; v_call: TRBV16; cdr3_nt: TGTGCCAGCAGCGGACCGGACAGACCCAATCAGCCCCAGCATTTT; cdr3_aa: CASSGPDRPNQPQHF
j_call: TRBJ2-7; d_call: NA; clone_size: NA; v_call: TRBV5-8; cdr3_nt: TGTGCCAGCAGCACCCGGGAAAAGGAGTACGAGCAGTACTTC; cdr3_aa: CASSTREKEYEQYF
j_call: TRBJ2-7; d_call: NA; clone_size: NA; v_call: TRBV10-3; cdr3_nt: TGTGCCACGGGCGGGGAGGGGGTAGCCTACGAGCAGTACTTC; cdr3_aa: CATGGEGVAYEQYF
j_call: TRBJ1-1; d_call: NA; clone_size: once; v_call: TRBV3-1/TRBV3-2; cdr3_nt: TGTGCCAGCAGCCTCACGGGGGGGGGCACTGAAGCTTTCTTT; cdr3_aa: CASSLTGGGTEAFF
j_call: TRBJ1-6; d_call: NA; clone_size: NA; v_call: TRBV7-2; cdr3_nt: TGTGCCAGCACCTTAAACGGGTTGAATTCACCCCTCCACTTT; cdr3_aa: CASTLNGLNSPLHF
j_call: TRBJ1-2; d_call: NA; clone_size: few; v_call: TRBV3-1/TRBV3-2; cdr3_nt: TGTGCCAGCAGCCAAGATAACGGCGGCTTCTGGGGCTACACCTTC; cdr3_aa: CASSQDNGGFWGYTF
j_call: TRBJ2-6; d_call: NA; clone_size: few; v_call: TRBV19; cdr3_nt: TGTGCCAGTAGACCCTGGGAGTCTGGGGCCAACGTCCTGACTTTC; cdr3_aa: CASRPWESGANVLTF
j_call: TRBJ2-3; d_call: TRBD1; clone_size: NA; v_call: TRBV7-8; cdr3_nt: TGTGCCAGCAGCTATTCCGGGACAGGGGGTTTCGAAGATACGCAGTATTTT; cdr3_aa: CASSYSGTGGFEDTQYF
j_call: TRBJ1-2; d_call: NA; clone_size: NA; v_call: TRBV21-1; cdr3_nt: TGTGCCAGCAGCAAAGAACACCAATCCTATGGCTACACCTTC; cdr3_aa: CASSKEHQSYGYTF
j_call: TRBJ1-2; d_call: NA; clone_size: NA; v_call: TRBV12-3/TRBV12-4; cdr3_nt: TGTGCCAGCAGCCCCGGGGGCTATGGCTACACCTTC; cdr3_aa: CASSPGGYGYTF
j_call: TRBJ2-7; d_call: NA; clone_size: NA; v_call: TRBV5-1; cdr3_nt: TGCGCCAGCAGCACTAACGGCTACGAGCAGTACTTC; cdr3_aa: CASSTNGYEQYF
j_call: TRBJ2-3; d_call: TRBD2; clone_size: once; v_call: TRBV5-1; cdr3_nt: TGCGCCAGCTTTTCTAGCGGGGGGCCCGCAGATACGCAGTATTTT; cdr3_aa: CASFSSGGPADTQYF
j_call: TRBJ1-4; d_call: NA; clone_size: NA; v_call: TRBV6-5; cdr3_nt: TGTGCCAGCAGTTACTCGACAGCCTCAACTAATGAAAAACTGTTTTTT; cdr3_aa: CASSYSTASTNEKLFF
j_call: TRBJ2-2; d_call: TRBD2; clone_size: NA; v_call: TRBV9; cdr3_nt: TGTGCCAGCAGCGTAGGCGGGGGGGTATATTCCGGGGAGCTGTTTTTT; cdr3_aa: CASSVGGGVYSGELFF
j_call: TRBJ1-2; d_call: TRBD1; clone_size: NA; v_call: TRBV28; cdr3_nt: TGTGCCAGCAGTTACGGACAGGCTTCTTATGGCTACACCTTC; cdr3_aa: CASSYGQASYGYTF
j_call: TRBJ2-6; d_call: NA; clone_size: NA; v_call: TRBV5-4; cdr3_nt: TGTGCCAGCAGCTCGGAGGGCAGGCCCACCTCTGGGGCCAACGTCCTGACTTTC; cdr3_aa: CASSSEGRPTSGANVLTF